This TCR beta chain was captured in a study of OX40 agonist ivuxolimab in advanced cancers. As for the study in general: Dose-escalation patients had hepatocellular carcinoma, melanoma, renal cell or head and neck cancer.

Study findings and constraints: On average, a greater number of expanded clones characterised CD8+ T cells relative to CD4+. Expanded peripheral T cells had an undetermined antigen specificity. Individuals who were partial responders at 0.1-3.0 mg/kg had clonal expansion that ranked among the lowest.

The repertoire was sequenced with immunoSEQ multiplex PCR; TCRdb's copy has only in-frame clones and lacks some. The sample shows about 60,000 clones, around nine tenths of them seen only once. Per germline, CDR1 MNHNS and CDR2 SASEGT. V dropped 10 bases and J dropped 7 bases, with 17 bases sitting between them. The CDR3 is 13 amino acids. Remarks on this clone: Its target is not known.

The source material was CD4+ or CD8+ T cells sorted from blood, sampled in a trial of the OX40 agonist ivuxolimab. The sequence was collected from an adult with an advanced solid tumor such as melanoma, head and neck, liver or kidney cancer. The V gene is TRBV6-1, the J gene TRBJ2-1; TRBD1 might be the D (6 bases). CDR3 nucleotides: TGTGCCACCGGACCCTGGGGGCGGAATGAGCAGTTCTTC. This gives the protein CATGPWGRNEQFF.